This note documents a single TCR beta chain sequence. The source of the sample is a study of blood T cell repertoires in COVID-19. Trimming removed 3 bases at V and 5 bases at J, with 8 bases between. Germline-derived CDR1 and CDR2 are SGHTA and FQGNSA. This CDR3 contains 14 residues. Participants reported their clinical history, and cohort assignment relied on those reports. Data came from immunoSEQ multiplex PCR; TCRdb stores just in-frame clones and leaves some out. The data contain around 250,000 clones, approximately 90% of them seen just once; the ten biggest clones take up approximately 2.9%. V is TRBV7-2 and J is TRBJ1-6, with D possibly matching TRBD1 (6 bases). Sequencing input: PBMCs or T cells enriched from blood (not recorded which). This clonotype was obtained from a middle-aged man who had been exposed to COVID-19. The CDR3 is CASSLGTNNSPLHF. CDR3 DNA sequence: TGTGCCAGCAGCTTGGGGACAAATAATTCACCCCTCCACTTT.